The source of this T cell receptor (beta chain) is a study of CD8 T cells in ankylosing spondylitis. TCRdb recomputed calls from the 5' RACE reads with MiXCR, one row per CDR3 protein. The sample carries around 91,000 distinct CDR3 sequences, about 8.3% recorded once. Per germline, CDR1 SEHNR and CDR2 FQNEAQ (reference sequence). The CDR3 spans 17 residues. V was clipped by 5 bases and J by 5 bases; unmatched bases: 14. This clonotype has just a few counts. The target antigen is unknown. General study points: There was reportedly significant enrichment of clones that were disease-linked in matched ankylosing spondylitis synovial fluid. Within ankylosing spondylitis blood, a TCR beta motif made up of eight highly homologous variants appeared to be characteristic.

The chain links TRBV7-9 to TRBJ2-3, with 9 bases lining up with TRBD2. Sequenced: blood, either unsorted or a sorted T cell fraction (not recorded which). This receptor was identified in a male donor with ankylosing spondylitis. The CDR3 reads CASSPDISGSRIDTQYF. CDR3 bases: TGTGCCAGCAGCCCAGATATTAGCGGGAGTCGGATAGATACGCAGTATTTT.